This is a list of T cell receptor beta chains from one sample in a study of blood T cell repertoires in COVID-19. Sequenced by immunoSEQ multiplex PCR; TCRdb stores in-frame clones only, minus some. This table has about 350,000 clones, about nine tenths appearing once. The sample taken for sequencing was PBMCs or T cells enriched from blood (not recorded which). The source of these receptors is a woman in her twenties or thirties who had been exposed to COVID-19. Each CDR3 is given with its conserved first and last residue. The D gene is left open where the match is weak. The size entry is marked missing in some rows and otherwise reads once, few, many or a size class.

cdr3_nt	cdr3_aa	clone_size	d_call	v_call	j_call
TGTGCCAGCCGTAGATACGACAGTGAAGCTTTCTTT	CASRRYDSEAFF	NA	NA	TRBV11-3	TRBJ1-1
TGTGCCAGTACTAGCGGGGGTTTCACAGATACGCAGTATTTT	CASTSGGFTDTQYF	once	TRBD2	TRBV3-1/TRBV3-2	TRBJ2-3
TGCGCCAGCAGCCAGGGGGACTTGGGGTATGGCTACACCTTC	CASSQGDLGYGYTF	NA	NA	TRBV4-1	TRBJ1-2
TGTGCCAGCAGCCCGACAGGGCACGTCACTGAAGCTTTCTTT	CASSPTGHVTEAFF	NA	TRBD1	TRBV28	TRBJ1-1
TGTGCCAGTATTCAGCGGGATACTCCCGGGGAGCTGTTTTTT	CASIQRDTPGELFF	NA	TRBD2	TRBV19	TRBJ2-2
TGTGCCAGCAGCCAAAGAACAGGGGACCTTAACACCGGGGAGCTGTTTTTT	CASSQRTGDLNTGELFF	NA	TRBD1	TRBV4-2	TRBJ2-2
TGTGCCAGCAGTTTCGCCCCGGACAGTAGAGATTCACCCCTCCACTTT	CASSFAPDSRDSPLHF	few	NA	TRBV28	TRBJ1-6
TGTGCCAGCAGACGGACAGTGACGGGCTACACCTTC	CASRRTVTGYTF	once	NA	TRBV12-3/TRBV12-4	TRBJ1-2
TGTGCCAGCAGTGCCAAAGGGGGCGAGGGAAACACCATATATTTT	CASSAKGGEGNTIYF	NA	TRBD1	TRBV2	TRBJ1-3
TGTGTCACGGCAGGGCTAGAGGAGACCCAGTACTTC	CVTAGLEETQYF	NA	NA	TRBV7-9	TRBJ2-5
TGTGCCAGCAGCTCCGACAGGGATTCACCCCTCCACTTT	CASSSDRDSPLHF	NA	TRBD1	TRBV5-8	TRBJ1-6
TGTGCCAGCGGAGGACAGGGGGCTACCGGGGAGCTGTTTTTT	CASGGQGATGELFF	NA	TRBD1	TRBV2	TRBJ2-2
TGTGCCAGCAGCCTAGGCGTCTCAGGGGTGAGGACAGATACGCAGTATTTT	CASSLGVSGVRTDTQYF	NA	NA	TRBV7-6	TRBJ2-3
TGTGCCAGCAGCTTATGGGACAGGGGCGACCCTAACACTGAAGCTTTCTTT	CASSLWDRGDPNTEAFF	NA	TRBD1	TRBV7-9	TRBJ1-1
TGTGCCAGCAGTTACAAAGCGGGAGGGGGAGAGCAGTTCTTC	CASSYKAGGGEQFF	NA	TRBD2	TRBV6-6	TRBJ2-1
TGTGCCAGCAGCCTAGGGACAGGGAAGGAAGCTAATGAAAAACTGTTTTTT	CASSLGTGKEANEKLFF	NA	TRBD1	TRBV7-9	TRBJ1-4
TGTGCCAGCAGTGAAGCGGGACTAGCGTCCTACGAGCAGTACTTC	CASSEAGLASYEQYF	NA	TRBD2	TRBV6-1	TRBJ2-7
TGTGCCAGCAGCGTAGCTGTAGGGGGGGACGGCGGGGAGCTGTTTTTT	CASSVAVGGDGGELFF	NA	NA	TRBV9	TRBJ2-2
TGTGCCGGACAGGGGGACACCGGGGAGCTGTTTTTT	CAGQGDTGELFF	NA	TRBD1	TRBV2	TRBJ2-2
TGTGCCACCAGCAGAGGGGGGGTAGTTTCACCCCTCCACTTT	CATSRGGVVSPLHF	NA	NA	TRBV15	TRBJ1-6
TGCGCCAGCAGGGCAGGACTAGCGGGGATTTACGAGCAGTACTTC	CASRAGLAGIYEQYF	NA	TRBD2	TRBV5-1	TRBJ2-7
TGTGCCAGCAGTAAGATTCCCCTGGGACTAGCGGGAAAGGCGGATACGCAGTATTTT	CASSKIPLGLAGKADTQYF	NA	TRBD2	TRBV2	TRBJ2-3
TGTGCCAGCAGTTACTACCAGGACTCGGCAAATGAGCAGTTCTTC	CASSYYQDSANEQFF	NA	NA	TRBV6-2/TRBV6-3	TRBJ2-1
TGTGCCAGCAGCTCCGGGACAGAATCTTACGAGCAGTACTTC	CASSSGTESYEQYF	NA	TRBD1	TRBV7-3	TRBJ2-7
TGTGCCAGCACTCGCGGCGTGGACACTGAAGCTTTCTTT	CASTRGVDTEAFF	NA	NA	TRBV12-3/TRBV12-4	TRBJ1-1
TGTGCTAGCAGCCAGGGCGGACAGGGTTCCTACGAGCAGTACTTC	CASSQGGQGSYEQYF	NA	TRBD1	TRBV7-7	TRBJ2-7
TGTGCCAGCAGCTTAGCAGGGGGTCAATCCTACAATGAGCAGTTCTTC	CASSLAGGQSYNEQFF	NA	NA	TRBV7-8	TRBJ2-1